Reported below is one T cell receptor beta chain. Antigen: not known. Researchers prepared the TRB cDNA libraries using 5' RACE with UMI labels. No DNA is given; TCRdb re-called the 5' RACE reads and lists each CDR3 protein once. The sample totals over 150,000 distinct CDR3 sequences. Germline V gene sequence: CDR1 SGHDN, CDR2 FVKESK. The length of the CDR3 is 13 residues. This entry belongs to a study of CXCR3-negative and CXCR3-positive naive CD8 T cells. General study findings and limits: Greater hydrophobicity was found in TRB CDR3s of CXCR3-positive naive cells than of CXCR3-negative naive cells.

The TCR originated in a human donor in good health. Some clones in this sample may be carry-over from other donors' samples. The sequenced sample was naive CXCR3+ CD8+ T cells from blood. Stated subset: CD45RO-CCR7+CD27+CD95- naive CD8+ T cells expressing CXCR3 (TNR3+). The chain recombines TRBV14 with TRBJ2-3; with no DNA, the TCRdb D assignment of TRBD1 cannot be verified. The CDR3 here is CASRQSPAGTQYF.